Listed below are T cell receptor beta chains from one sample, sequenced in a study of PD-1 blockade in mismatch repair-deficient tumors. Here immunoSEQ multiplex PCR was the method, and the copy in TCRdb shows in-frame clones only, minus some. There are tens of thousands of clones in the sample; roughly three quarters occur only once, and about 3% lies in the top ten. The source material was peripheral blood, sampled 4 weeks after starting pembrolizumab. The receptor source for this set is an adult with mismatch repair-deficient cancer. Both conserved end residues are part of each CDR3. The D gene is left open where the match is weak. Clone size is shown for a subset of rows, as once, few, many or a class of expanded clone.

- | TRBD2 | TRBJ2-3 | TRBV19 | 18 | TGTGCCAGTAGTATCGCCCGACTAGCGGGACCACGGGATGATACGCAGTATTTT | CASSIARLAGPRDDTQYF
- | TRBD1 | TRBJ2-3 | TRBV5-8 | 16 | TGTGCCAGCAGCTTGGGACAGGGGGGACCCACAGATACGCAGTATTTT | CASSLGQGGPTDTQYF
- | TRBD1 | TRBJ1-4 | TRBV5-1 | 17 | TGCGCCAGCAGCCCGGCGGTCCAGGGGGCTCTGAATGAAAAACTGTTTTTT | CASSPAVQGALNEKLFF
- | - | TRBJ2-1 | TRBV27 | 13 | TGTGCCAGGCCGGGACTGGACTACAATGAGCAGTTCTTC | CARPGLDYNEQFF
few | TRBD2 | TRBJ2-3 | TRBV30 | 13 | TGTGCCCTGAGGGTTGGCTGGGGAGGGGCGCAGTATTTT | CALRVGWGGAQYF
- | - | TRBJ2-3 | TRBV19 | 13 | TGTGCCAGTAGGGGGTACGGCACAGATACGCAGTATTTT | CASRGYGTDTQYF
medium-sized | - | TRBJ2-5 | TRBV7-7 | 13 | TGTGCTAGCAGCTTTGGGTTACAAGAGACCCAGTACTTC | CASSFGLQETQYF
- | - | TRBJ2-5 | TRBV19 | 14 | TGTGCCAGTAGTATAGGGGCAAACCAAGAGACCCAGTACTTC | CASSIGANQETQYF
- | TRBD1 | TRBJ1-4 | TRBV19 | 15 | TGTGCCAGTACCCCGGACAGGGGTACTAATGAAAAACTGTTTTTT | CASTPDRGTNEKLFF
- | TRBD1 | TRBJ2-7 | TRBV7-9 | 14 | TGTGCCAGCAGCCAAAACAGGGGGCCCTACGAGCAGTACTTC | CASSQNRGPYEQYF
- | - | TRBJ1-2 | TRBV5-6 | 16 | TGTGCCAGCAGCTTGGGTCCCCGCAGAACTAACTATGGCTACACCTTC | CASSLGPRRTNYGYTF
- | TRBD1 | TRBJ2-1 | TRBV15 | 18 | TGTGCCACCAGCAGAACGGACAGGGGAGGATTCAGCGGCAATGAGCAGTTCTTC | CATSRTDRGGFSGNEQFF
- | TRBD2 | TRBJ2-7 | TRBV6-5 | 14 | TGTGCCAGCAAACAAGCGGGAGCTCTCTACGAGCAGTACTTC | CASKQAGALYEQYF
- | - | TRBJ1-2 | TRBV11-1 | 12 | TGTGCCAGCGAGGGACGTGACTATGGCTACACCTTC | CASEGRDYGYTF
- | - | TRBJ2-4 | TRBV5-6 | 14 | TGTGCCAGCAGCTTGAGTGGTAGTGGAAACATTCAGTACTTC | CASSLSGSGNIQYF
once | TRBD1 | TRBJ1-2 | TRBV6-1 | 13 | TGTGCCAGCAGCGTGACAGGGAACTATGGCTACACCTTC | CASSVTGNYGYTF
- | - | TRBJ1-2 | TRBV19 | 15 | TGTGCCAGTAGTATAGTTTCGGGGCAGAGCTATGGCTACACCTTC | CASSIVSGQSYGYTF
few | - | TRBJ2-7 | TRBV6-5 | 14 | TGTGCCAGCAGTTATGGGCTAGCTACCTACGAGCAGTACTTC | CASSYGLATYEQYF
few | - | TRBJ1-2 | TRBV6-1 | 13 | TGTGCCAGCAATCGGGCGTCTAACTATGGCTACACCTTC | CASNRASNYGYTF
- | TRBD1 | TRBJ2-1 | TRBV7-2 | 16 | TGTGCCAGCAGCTCCGGCGTACAGGGGGCAAGGAATGAGCAGTTCTTC | CASSSGVQGARNEQFF
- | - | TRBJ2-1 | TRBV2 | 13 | TGTGCCAGCAGTTTCAAGTACAATGGTGAGCAGTTCTTC | CASSFKYNGEQFF
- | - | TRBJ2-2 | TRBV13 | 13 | TGTGCCAGCAGGCGCAGTTACACCGGGGAGCTGTTTTTT | CASRRSYTGELFF
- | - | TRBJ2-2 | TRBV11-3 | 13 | TGTGCCAGCAGCTTAGTAAGAACCGGGGAGCTGTTTTTT | CASSLVRTGELFF
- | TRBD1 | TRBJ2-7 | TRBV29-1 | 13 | TGCAGTGCTCATGACAGGGAACCCTACGAGCAGTACTTC | CSAHDREPYEQYF
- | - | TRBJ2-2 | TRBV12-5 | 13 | TGTGCTAGTGGTTTGGTCAGTGGAGGGGAGCTGTTTTTT | CASGLVSGGELFF
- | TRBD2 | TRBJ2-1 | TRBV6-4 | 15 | TGTGCCAGCAGTGACGATAGCGGGAGCCACAATGAGCAGTTCTTC | CASSDDSGSHNEQFF
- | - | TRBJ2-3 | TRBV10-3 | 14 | TGTGCCATCAGTGACCCGATTAGCACAGATACGCAGTATTTT | CAISDPISTDTQYF
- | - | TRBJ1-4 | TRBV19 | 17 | TGTGCCAGTAGTATCGGTTCGGGGGCAGGGAGCCGTGAAAAACTGTTTTTT | CASSIGSGAGSREKLFF
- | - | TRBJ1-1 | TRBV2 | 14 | TGTGCCAGCAGGATACGGGACAAGAACACTGAAGCTTTCTTT | CASRIRDKNTEAFF
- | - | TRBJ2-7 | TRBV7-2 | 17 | TGTGCCAGCAGCTTAGACACCCCCCCGACGTATTCCTACGAGCAGTACTTC | CASSLDTPPTYSYEQYF
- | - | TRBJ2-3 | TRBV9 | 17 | TGTGCCAGCAGCGCGCAAGGGACCCCAGTTCTCCCAGATACGCAGTATTTT | CASSAQGTPVLPDTQYF
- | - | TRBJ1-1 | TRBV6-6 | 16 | TGTGCCAGCAGCCCCCTACGGGGGACCCAGACCACTGAAGCTTTCTTT | CASSPLRGTQTTEAFF
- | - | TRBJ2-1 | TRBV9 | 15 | TGTGCCAGCAGCGTGGACGGACTCTATAACAATGAGCAGTTCTTC | CASSVDGLYNNEQFF
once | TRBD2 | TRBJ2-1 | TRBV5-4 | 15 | TGTGCCAGCAGCTTGACTAGCGGTTCCTACAATGAGCAGTTCTTC | CASSLTSGSYNEQFF
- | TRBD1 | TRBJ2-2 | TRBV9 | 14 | TGTGCCAGCAGTGCAGGGGGCAGCACCGGGGAGCTGTTTTTT | CASSAGGSTGELFF
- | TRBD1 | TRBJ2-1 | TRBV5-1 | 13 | TGCGCCAGCAGCGCGGACAGGGTAGGTGAGCAGTTCTTC | CASSADRVGEQFF
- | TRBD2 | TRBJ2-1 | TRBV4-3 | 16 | TGCGCCAGCAGCCAAGAGGTAGCGGGAGCATACAATGAGCAGTTCTTC | CASSQEVAGAYNEQFF
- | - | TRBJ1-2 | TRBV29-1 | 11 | TGCAGCGCCGAACGGGGGTATGGCTACACTTTC | CSAERGYGYTF
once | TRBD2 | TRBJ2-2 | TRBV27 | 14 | TGTGCCAGCAGGCGGGGGGGGAGTACCGGGGAGCTGTTTTTT | CASRRGGSTGELFF
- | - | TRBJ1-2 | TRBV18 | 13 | TGTGCCAGCTCACCAGGGTTCAACTATGGCTACACCTTC | CASSPGFNYGYTF
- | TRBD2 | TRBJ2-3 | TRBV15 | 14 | TGTGCCACCAGCAAAGGTCTAGCGGGAGATACGCAGTATTTT | CATSKGLAGDTQYF
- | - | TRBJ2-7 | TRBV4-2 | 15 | TGTGCCAGCAGCCTAGTCGGAACCCCAGGGAACGAGCAGTACTTC | CASSLVGTPGNEQYF
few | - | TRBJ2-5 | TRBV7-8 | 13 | TGTGCCAGCTATACAGGAAGGCAAGAGACCCAGTACTTC | CASYTGRQETQYF
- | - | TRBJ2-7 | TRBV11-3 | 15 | TGTGCCAGCAGCCGGCGGGAGAGGGGGCTGGACGAGCAGTACTTC | CASSRRERGLDEQYF
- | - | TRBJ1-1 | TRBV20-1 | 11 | TGCAGTGCTCGCAAGGACACTGAAGCTTTCTTT | CSARKDTEAFF
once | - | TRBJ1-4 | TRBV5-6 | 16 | TGTGCCAGCAGCGCCATGGGGGCGCAGTATGGAGAAAAACTGTTTTTT | CASSAMGAQYGEKLFF
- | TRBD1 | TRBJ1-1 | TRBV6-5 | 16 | TGTGCCAGCAGTTACTCGCGGACAGGGGGGGACTTTGAAGCTTTCTTT | CASSYSRTGGDFEAFF
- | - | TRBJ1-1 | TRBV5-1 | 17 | TGCGCCAGCAGCTCGGGGCTTCATGGGATGACGAACACTGAAGCTTTCTTT | CASSSGLHGMTNTEAFF
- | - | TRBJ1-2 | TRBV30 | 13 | TGTGCCTGGAGTATAACCGGCCCGGGGGGCTACACCTTC | CAWSITGPGGYTF
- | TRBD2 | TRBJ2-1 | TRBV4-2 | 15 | TGTGCCAGCAGCCACACTAGCGGGAGCTTTGGAGAGCAGTTCTTC | CASSHTSGSFGEQFF
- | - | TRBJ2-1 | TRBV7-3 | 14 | TGTGCCAGCAGCTTAGAACCCACGACCAATGAGCAGTTCTTC | CASSLEPTTNEQFF
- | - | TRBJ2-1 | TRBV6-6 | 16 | TGTGCCAGCAGTTCGTTAGGGGGGGGCCCCTACAATGAGCAGTTCTTC | CASSSLGGGPYNEQFF
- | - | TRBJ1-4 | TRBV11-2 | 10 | TGTGCCAGCGGGAATGAAAAACTGTTTTTT | CASGNEKLFF
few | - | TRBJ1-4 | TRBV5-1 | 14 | TGCGCCAGCAGCTTGGGCGGACGGGATGAAAAACTGTTTTTT | CASSLGGRDEKLFF